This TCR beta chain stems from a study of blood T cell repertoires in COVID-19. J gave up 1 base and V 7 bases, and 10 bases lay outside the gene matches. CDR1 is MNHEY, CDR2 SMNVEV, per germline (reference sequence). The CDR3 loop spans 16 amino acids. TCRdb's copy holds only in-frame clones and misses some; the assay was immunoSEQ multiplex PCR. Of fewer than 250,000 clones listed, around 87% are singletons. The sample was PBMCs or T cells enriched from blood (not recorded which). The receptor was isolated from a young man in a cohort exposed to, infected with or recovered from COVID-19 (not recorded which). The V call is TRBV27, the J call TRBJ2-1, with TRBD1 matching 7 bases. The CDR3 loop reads CASKKQGLPSYNEQFF. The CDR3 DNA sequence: TGTGCCAGCAAGAAACAGGGGCTACCATCCTACAATGAGCAGTTCTTC.